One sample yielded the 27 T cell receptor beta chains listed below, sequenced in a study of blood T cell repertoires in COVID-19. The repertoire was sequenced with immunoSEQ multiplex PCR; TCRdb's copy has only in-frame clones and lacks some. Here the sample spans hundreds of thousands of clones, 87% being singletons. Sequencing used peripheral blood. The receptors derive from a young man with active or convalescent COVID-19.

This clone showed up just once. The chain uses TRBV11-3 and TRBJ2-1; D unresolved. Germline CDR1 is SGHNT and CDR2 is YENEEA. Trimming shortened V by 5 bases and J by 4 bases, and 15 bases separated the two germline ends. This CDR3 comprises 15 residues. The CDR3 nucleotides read TGTGCCAGCAGCCCCGGCGGATCGTTTTACAATGAGCAGTTCTTC. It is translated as CASSPGGSFYNEQFF.

CDR3 region: CASSLAGGPNSPLHF. In DNA, the CDR3 is TGTGCCAGCAGCTTAGCGGGGGGGCCCAATTCACCCCTCCACTTT. The rearrangement links TRBV7-8 to TRBJ1-6; D may be TRBD1 (6 bases). Per germline, CDR1 SGHVS and CDR2 FQNEAQ. CDR3 size: 15 residues. Trimming stripped 0 bases from V and 7 bases from J, with 10 bases between.

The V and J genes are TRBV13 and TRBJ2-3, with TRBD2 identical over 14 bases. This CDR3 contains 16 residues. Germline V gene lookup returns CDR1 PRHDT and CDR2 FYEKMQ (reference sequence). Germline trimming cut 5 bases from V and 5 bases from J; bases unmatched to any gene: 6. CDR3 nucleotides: TGTGCCAGCAGCCAACGACTAGCGGGAGGGATAGATACGCAGTATTTT. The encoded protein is CASSQRLAGGIDTQYF.

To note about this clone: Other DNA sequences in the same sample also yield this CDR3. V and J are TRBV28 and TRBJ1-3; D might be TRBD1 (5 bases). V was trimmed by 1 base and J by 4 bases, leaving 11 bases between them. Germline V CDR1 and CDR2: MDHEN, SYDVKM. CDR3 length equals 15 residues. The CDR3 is CASSLLGAGGNTIYF. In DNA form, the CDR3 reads TGTGCCAGCAGTTTATTAGGGGCTGGCGGAAACACCATATATTTT.

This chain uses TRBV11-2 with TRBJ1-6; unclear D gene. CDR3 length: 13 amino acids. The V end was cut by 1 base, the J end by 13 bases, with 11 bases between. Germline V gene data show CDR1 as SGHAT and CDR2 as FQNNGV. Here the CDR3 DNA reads TGTGCCAGCAGCTTAGTCCCCGAGGCCCCCCTCCACTTT. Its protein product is CASSLVPEAPLHF.

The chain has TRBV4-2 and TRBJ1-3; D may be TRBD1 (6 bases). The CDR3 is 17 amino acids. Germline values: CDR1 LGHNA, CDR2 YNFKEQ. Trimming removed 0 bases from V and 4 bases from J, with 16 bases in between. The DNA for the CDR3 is TGTGCCAGCAGCCAAGAGGGAACAGGGAATCCGGGAAACACCATATATTTT. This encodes CASSQEGTGNPGNTIYF.

CDR3 in amino acids: CASSLPSSYEQYF. DNA for the CDR3: TGCGCCAGCAGCTTGCCTAGCTCCTACGAGCAGTACTTC. V and J are TRBV5-1 and TRBJ2-7; D not resolved. Trimming pared 1 base from V and 0 bases from J, leaving 5 bases between. Germline CDR1 SGHRS, CDR2 YFSETQ. This CDR3 contains 13 residues.

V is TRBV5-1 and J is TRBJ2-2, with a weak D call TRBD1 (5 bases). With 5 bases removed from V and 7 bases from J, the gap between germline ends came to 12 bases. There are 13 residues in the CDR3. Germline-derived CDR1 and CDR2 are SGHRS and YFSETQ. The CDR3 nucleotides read TGCGCCAGCAGTCCAGGGTGGCTCGGGGAGCTGTTTTTT. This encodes CASSPGWLGELFF.

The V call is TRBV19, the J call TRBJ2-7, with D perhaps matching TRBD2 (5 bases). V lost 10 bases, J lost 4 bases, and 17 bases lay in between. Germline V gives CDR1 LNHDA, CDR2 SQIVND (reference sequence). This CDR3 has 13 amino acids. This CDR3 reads CATRLGESYEQYF. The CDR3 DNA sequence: TGTGCCACACGCCTTGGGGAGTCTTACGAGCAGTACTTC.

The CDR3 coding sequence is TGTGCCAGCAGTTCCGGGGGGGCGATCCTTGGCTACACCTTC. This encodes CASSSGGAILGYTF. The V gene is TRBV28, the J gene TRBJ1-2, with D perhaps TRBD1 (6 bases). The CDR3 consists of 14 residues. Deletions cut 4 bases from V and 7 bases from J, with 16 bases between. Germline assignment: CDR1 MDHEN and CDR2 SYDVKM.

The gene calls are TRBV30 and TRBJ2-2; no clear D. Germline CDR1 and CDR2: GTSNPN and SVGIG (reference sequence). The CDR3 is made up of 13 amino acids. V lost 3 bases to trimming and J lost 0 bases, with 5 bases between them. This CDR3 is CAWRRSNTGELFF. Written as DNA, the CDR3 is TGTGCCTGGAGGCGGTCGAACACCGGGGAGCTGTTTTTT.

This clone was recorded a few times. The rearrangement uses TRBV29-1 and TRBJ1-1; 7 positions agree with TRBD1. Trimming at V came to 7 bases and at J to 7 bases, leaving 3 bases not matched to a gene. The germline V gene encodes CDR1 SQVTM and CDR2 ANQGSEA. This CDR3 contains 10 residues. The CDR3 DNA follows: TGCAGCGCTGACAGGGATGAAGCTTTCTTT. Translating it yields CSADRDEAFF.

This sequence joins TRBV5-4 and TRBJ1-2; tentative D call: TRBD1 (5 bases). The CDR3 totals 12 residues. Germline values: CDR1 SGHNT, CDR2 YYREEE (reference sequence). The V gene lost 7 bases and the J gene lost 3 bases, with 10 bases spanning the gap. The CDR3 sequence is CASRAGDYGYTF. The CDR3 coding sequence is TGTGCCAGCCGAGCGGGGGACTATGGCTACACCTTC. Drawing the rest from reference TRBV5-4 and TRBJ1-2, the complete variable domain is ETGVTQSPTHLIKTRGQQVTLRCSSQSGHNTVSWYQQALGQGPQFIFQYYREEENGRGNFPPRFSGLQFPNYSSELNVNALELDDSALYLCASRAGDYGYTFGSGTRLTVV.

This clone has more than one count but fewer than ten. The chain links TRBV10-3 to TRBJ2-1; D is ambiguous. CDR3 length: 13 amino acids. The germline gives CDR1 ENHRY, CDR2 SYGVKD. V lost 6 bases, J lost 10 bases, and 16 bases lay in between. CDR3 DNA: TGTGCCATCAGCGGAGATGCCTCAAGAGAGCAGTTCTTC. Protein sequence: CAISGDASREQFF.

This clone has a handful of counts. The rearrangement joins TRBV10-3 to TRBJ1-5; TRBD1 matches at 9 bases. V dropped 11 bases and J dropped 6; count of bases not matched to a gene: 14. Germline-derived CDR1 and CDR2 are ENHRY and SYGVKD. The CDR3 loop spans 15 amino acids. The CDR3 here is CAASRDRDFGQPQHF. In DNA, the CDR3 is TGTGCCGCGAGCCGGGACAGGGATTTTGGTCAGCCCCAGCATTTT.

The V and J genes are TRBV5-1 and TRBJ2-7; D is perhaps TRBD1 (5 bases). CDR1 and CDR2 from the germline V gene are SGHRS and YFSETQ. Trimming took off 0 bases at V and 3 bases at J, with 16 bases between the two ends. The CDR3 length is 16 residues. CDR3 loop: CASSLGRGAYDYEQYF. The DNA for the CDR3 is TGCGCCAGCAGCTTGGGACGTGGGGCATATGACTACGAGCAGTACTTC.

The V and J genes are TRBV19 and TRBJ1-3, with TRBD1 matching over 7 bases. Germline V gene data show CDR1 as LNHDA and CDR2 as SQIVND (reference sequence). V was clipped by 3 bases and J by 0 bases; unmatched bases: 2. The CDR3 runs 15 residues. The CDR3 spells CASSIEGASGNTIYF. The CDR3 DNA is TGTGCCAGTAGTATCGAGGGGGCCTCTGGAAACACCATATATTTT.

CDR3 coding DNA: TGTGCCAGTAAGGCCAGGGGGCGAGAAGAGACCCAGTACTTC. Translating gives CASKARGREETQYF. The chain is built from TRBV19 and TRBJ2-5; 8 bases align to TRBD1. The CDR3 spans 14 residues. V lost 7 bases and J lost 3; bases outside the gene matches: 7. CDR1 and CDR2 from the germline V gene are LNHDA and SQIVND (reference sequence). Drawing the rest from reference TRBV19 and TRBJ2-5, the complete variable domain is DGGITQSPKYLFRKEGQNVTLSCEQNLNHDAMYWYRQDPGQGLRLIYYSQIVNDFQKGDIAEGYSVSREKKESFPLTVTSAQKNPTAFYLCASKARGREETQYFGPGTRLLVL.

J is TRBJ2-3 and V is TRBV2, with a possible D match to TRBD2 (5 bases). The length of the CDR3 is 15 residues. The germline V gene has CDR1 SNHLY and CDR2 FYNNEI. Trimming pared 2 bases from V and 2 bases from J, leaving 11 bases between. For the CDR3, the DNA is TGTGCCAGCAGTGAACCGGGATTGAACACAGATACGCAGTATTTT. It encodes CASSEPGLNTDTQYF.

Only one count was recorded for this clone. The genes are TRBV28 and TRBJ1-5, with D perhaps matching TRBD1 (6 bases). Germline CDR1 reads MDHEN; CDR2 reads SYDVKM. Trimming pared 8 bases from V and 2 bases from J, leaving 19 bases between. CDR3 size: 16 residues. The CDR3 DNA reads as TGTGCCAGCGGGGTAACAGGGTTGAGGGGCAATCAGCCCCAGCATTTT. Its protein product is CASGVTGLRGNQPQHF.

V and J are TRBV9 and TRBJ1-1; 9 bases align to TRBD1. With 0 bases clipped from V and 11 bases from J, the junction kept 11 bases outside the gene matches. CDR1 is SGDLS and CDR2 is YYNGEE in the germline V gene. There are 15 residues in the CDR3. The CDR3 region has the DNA TGTGCCAGCAGCGTAGAGCACACAGGGGGCGCGGGTGCTTTCTTT. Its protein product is CASSVEHTGGAGAFF. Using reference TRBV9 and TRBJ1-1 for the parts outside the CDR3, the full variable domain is DSGVTQTPKHLITATGQRVTLRCSPRSGDLSVYWYQQSLDQGLQFLIQYYNGEERAKGNILERFSAQQFPDLHSELNLSSLELGDSALYFCASSVEHTGGAGAFFGQGTRLTVV.

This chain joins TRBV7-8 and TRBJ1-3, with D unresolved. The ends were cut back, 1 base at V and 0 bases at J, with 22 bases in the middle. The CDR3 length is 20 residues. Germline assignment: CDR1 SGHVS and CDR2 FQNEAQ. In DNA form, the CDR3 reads TGTGCCAGCAGCTTAGTCTTTGTTGGTTTGATCGGTGACTCTGGAAACACCATATATTTT. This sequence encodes CASSLVFVGLIGDSGNTIYF.

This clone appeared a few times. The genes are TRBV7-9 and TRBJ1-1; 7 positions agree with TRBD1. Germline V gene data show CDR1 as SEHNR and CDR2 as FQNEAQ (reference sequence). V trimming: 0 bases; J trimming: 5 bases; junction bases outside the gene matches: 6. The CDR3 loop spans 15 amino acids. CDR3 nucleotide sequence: TGTGCCAGCAGCTTAGCGGGATCAGGGGGGACTGAAGCTTTCTTT. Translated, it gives CASSLAGSGGTEAFF.

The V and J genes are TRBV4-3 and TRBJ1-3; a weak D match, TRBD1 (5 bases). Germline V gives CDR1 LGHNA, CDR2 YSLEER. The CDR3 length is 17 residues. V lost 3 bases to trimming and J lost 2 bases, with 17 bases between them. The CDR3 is CASSQYSGFSTGNTIYF. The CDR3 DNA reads TGCGCCAGCAGCCAGTACTCAGGGTTTAGTACTGGAAACACCATATATTTT.

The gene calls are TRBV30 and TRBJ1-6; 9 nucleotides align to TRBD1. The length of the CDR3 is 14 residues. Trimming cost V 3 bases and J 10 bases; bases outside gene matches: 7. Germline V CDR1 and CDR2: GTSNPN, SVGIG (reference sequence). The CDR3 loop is CAWRLDRGGSPLHF. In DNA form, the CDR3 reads TGTGCCTGGAGACTCGACAGGGGGGGGTCACCCCTCCACTTT.

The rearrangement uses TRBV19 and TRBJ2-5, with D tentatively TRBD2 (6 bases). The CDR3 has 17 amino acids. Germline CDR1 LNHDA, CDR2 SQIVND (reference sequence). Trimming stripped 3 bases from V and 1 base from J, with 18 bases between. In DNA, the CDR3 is TGTGCCAGTAGTATCTCTGCTAGCGCAACACGCCAAGAGACCCAGTACTTC. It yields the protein CASSISASATRQETQYF.

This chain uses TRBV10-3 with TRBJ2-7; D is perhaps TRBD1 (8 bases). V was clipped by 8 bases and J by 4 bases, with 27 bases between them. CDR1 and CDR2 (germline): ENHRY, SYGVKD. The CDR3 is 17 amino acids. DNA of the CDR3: TGTGCCATCGGGGCTGGCAGGGGGCTCGCGGGAGTTTACGAGCAGTACTTC. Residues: CAIGAGRGLAGVYEQYF.